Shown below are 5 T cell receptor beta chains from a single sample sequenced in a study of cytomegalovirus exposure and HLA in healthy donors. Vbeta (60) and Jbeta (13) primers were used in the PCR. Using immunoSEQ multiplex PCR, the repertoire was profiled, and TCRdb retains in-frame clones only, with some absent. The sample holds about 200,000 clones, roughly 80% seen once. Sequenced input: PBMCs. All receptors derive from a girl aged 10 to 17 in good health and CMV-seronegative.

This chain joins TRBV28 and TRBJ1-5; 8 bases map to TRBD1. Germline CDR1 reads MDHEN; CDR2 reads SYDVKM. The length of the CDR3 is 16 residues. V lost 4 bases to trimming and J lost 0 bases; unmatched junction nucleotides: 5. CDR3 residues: CASSSETGASNQPQHF. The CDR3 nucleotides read TGTGCCAGCAGTTCCGAGACAGGGGCTAGCAATCAGCCCCAGCATTTT.

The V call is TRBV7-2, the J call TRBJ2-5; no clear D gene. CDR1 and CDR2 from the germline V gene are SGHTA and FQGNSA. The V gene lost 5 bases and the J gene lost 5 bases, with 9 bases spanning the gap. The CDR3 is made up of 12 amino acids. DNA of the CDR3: TGTGCCAGCAGCATAAACCGGGAGACCCAGTACTTC. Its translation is CASSINRETQYF.

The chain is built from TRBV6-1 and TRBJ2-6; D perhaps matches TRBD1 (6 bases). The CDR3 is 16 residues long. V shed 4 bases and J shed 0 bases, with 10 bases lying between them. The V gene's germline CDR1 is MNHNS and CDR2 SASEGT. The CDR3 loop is CASSAGQPSGANVLTF. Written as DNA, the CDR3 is TGTGCCAGCAGTGCTGGACAGCCCTCTGGGGCCAACGTCCTGACTTTC.

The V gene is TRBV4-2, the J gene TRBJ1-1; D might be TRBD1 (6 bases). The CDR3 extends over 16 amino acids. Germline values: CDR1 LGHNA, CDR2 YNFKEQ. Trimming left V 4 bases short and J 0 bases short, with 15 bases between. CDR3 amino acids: CASSRGLRQVNTEAFF. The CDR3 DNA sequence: TGTGCCAGCAGCCGGGGGTTAAGACAGGTGAACACTGAAGCTTTCTTT.

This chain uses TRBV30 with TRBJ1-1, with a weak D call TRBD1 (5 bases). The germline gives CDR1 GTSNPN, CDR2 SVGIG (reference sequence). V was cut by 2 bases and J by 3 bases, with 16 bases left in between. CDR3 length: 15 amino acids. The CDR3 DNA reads TGTGCCTGGAGTTGGACAACCGGAGGGGACACTGAAGCTTTCTTT. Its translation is CAWSWTTGGDTEAFF. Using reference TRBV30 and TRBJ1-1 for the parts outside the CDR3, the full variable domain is SQTIHQWPATLVQPVGSPLSLECTVEGTSNPNLYWYRQAAGRGLQLLFYSVGIGQISSEVPQNLSASRPQDRQFILSSKKLLLSDSGFYLCAWSWTTGGDTEAFFGQGTRLTVV.